This TCR beta chain was profiled in a study of CD8+ T cells in alopecia areata. This clone was counted a few times. The study team obtained lesional scalp punch biopsies and peripheral blood from alopecia areata patients. The authors extracted RNA and reverse transcribed it into cDNA as the sequencing template. Profiled with immunoSEQ multiplex PCR; TCRdb holds only in-frame clones, not every one. The sample carries roughly 12,000 clones, approximately 65% recorded once. Per the germline V gene, CDR1 is MNHEY and CDR2 is SVGAGI. The CDR3 consists of 16 residues. The V segment lost 4 bases and the J segment 1 base; nucleotides outside the gene matches: 8.

The origin of this receptor is a human donor with alopecia areata. V and J are TRBV6-5 and TRBJ1-2; 8 bases are shared with TRBD1. Specimen: skin. CDR3 amino acids: CASSSLQGADNYGYTF. The CDR3 coding sequence is TGTGCCAGCAGTTCCCTCCAGGGGGCTGATAACTATGGCTACACCTTC.